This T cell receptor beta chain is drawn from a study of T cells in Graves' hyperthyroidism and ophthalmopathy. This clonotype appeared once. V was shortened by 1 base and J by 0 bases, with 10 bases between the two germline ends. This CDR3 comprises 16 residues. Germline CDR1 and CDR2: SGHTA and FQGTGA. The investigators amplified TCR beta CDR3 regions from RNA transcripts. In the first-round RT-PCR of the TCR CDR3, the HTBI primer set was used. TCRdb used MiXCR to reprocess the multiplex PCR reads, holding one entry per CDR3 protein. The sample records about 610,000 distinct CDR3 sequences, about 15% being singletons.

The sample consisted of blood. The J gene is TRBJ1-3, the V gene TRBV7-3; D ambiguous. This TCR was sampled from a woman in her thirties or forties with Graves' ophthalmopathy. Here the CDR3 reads CASSLSPLSSGNTIYF. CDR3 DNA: TGTGCCAGCAGCTTAAGTCCTCTGAGCTCTGGAAACACCATATATTTT.